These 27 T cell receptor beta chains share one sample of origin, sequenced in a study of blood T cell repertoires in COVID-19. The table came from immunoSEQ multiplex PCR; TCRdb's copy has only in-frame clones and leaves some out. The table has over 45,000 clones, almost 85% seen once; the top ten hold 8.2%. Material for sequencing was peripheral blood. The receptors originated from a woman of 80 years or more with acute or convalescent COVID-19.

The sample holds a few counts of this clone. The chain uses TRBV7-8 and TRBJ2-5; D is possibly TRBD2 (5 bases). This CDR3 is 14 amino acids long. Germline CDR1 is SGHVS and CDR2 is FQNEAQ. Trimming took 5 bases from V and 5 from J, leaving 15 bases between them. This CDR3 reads CASSPQRSKETQYF. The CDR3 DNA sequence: TGTGCCAGCAGCCCCCAGCGGTCAAAGGAGACCCAGTACTTC.

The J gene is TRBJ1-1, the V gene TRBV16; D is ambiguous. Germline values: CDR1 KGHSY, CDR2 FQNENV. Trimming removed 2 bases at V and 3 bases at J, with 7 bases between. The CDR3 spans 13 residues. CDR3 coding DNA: TGTGCCAGCAGCCAAACGGTCCACACTGAAGCTTTCTTT. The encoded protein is CASSQTVHTEAFF.

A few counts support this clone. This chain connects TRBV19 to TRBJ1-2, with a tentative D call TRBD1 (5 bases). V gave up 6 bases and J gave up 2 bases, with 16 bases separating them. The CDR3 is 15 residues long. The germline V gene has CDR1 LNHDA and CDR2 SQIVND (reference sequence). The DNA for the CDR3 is TGTGCCAGTAGCCCGGGGGAGTACCCAAACTATGGCTACACCTTC. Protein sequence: CASSPGEYPNYGYTF.

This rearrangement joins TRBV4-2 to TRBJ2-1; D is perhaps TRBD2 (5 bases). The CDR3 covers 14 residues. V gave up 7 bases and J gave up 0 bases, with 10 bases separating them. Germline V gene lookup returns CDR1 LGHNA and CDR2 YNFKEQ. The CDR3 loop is CASTAGGSYNEQFF. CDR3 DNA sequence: TGTGCCAGCACCGCAGGAGGCTCCTACAATGAGCAGTTCTTC.

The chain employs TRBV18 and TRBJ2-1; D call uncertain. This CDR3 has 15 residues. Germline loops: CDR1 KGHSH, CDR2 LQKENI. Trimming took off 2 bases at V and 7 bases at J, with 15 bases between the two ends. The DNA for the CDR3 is TGTGCCAGCTCACCAGAGGTAATACCTCCAAATGAGCAGTTCTTC. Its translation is CASSPEVIPPNEQFF.

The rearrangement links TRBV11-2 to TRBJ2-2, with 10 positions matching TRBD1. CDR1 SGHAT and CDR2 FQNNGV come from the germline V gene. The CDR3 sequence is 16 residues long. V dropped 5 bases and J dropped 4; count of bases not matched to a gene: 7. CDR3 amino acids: CASSRQGAIATGELFF. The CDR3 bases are TGTGCCAGCAGCCGACAGGGGGCGATAGCCACCGGGGAGCTGTTTTTT.

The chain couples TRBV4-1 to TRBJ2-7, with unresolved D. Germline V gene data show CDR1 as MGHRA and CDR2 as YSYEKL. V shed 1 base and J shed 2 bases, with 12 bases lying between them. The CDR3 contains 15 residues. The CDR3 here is CASSQGRGIPYEQYF. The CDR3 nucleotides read TGCGCCAGCAGCCAAGGACGCGGTATCCCCTACGAGCAGTACTTC.

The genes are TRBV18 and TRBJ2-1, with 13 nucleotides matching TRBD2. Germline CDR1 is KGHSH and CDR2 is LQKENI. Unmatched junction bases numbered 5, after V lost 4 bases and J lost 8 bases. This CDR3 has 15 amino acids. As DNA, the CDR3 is TGTGCCAGCTCACGGACTAGCGGGAGTAGCTATGAGCAGTTCTTC. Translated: CASSRTSGSSYEQFF.

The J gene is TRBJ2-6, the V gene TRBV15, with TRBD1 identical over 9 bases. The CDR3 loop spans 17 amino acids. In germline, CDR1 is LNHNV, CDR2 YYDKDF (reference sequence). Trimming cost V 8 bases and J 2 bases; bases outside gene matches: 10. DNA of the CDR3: TGTGCCACCTCTCCCGGGGACAGGGTTACTGGGGCCAACGTCCTGACTTTC. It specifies CATSPGDRVTGANVLTF.

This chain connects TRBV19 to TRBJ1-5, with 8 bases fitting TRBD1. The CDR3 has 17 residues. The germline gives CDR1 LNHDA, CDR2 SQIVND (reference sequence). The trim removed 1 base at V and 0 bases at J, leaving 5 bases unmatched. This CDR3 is CASSIAGGGYSNQPQHF. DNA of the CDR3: TGTGCCAGTAGTATAGCAGGGGGCGGGTATAGCAATCAGCCCCAGCATTTT. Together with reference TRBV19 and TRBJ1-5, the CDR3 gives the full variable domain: DGGITQSPKYLFRKEGQNVTLSCEQNLNHDAMYWYRQDPGQGLRLIYYSQIVNDFQKGDIAEGYSVSREKKESFPLTVTSAQKNPTAFYLCASSIAGGGYSNQPQHFGDGTRLSIL.

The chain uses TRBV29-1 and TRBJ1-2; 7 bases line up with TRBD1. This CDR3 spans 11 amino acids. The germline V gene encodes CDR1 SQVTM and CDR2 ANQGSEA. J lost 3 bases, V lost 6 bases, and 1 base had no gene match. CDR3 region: CSVGQYYGYTF. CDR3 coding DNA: TGCAGCGTGGGACAGTACTATGGCTACACCTTC.

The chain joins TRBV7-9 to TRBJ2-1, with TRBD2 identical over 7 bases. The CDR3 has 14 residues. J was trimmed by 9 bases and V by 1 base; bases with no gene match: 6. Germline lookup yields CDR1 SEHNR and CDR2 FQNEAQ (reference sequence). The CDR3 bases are TGTGCCAGCAGCTTAGTGGCTAGCGGAGGTGAGCAGTTCTTC. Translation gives CASSLVASGGEQFF.

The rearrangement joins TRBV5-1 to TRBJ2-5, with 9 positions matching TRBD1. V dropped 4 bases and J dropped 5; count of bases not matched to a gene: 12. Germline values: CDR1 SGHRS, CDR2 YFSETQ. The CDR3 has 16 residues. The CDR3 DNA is TGCGCCAGCAGCCTTGACCCGGGACAGGGCCGGGAGACCCAGTACTTC. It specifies CASSLDPGQGRETQYF.

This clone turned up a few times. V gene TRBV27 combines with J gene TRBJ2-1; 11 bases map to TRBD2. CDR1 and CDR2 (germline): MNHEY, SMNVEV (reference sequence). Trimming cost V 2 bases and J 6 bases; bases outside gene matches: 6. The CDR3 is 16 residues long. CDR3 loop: CASSLMALAGGNEQFF. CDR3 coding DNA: TGTGCCAGCAGTTTAATGGCGCTAGCGGGAGGCAATGAGCAGTTCTTC.

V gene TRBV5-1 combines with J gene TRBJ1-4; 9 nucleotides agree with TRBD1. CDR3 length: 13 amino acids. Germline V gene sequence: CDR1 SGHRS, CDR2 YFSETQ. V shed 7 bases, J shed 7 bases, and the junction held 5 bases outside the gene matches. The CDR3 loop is CASRTGEGEKLFF. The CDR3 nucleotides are TGCGCCAGCCGGACAGGGGAGGGTGAAAAACTGTTTTTT. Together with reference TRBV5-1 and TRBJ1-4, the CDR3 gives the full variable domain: KAGVTQTPRYLIKTRGQQVTLSCSPISGHRSVSWYQQTPGQGLQFLFEYFSETQRNKGNFPGRFSGRQFSNSRSEMNVSTLELGDSALYLCASRTGEGEKLFFGSGTQLSVL.

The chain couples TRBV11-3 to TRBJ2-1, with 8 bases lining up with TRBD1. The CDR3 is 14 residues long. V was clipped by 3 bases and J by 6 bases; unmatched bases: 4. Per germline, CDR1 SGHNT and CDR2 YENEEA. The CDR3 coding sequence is TGTGCCAGCAGCTTTCGGACAGGGTTCAATGAGCAGTTCTTC. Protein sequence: CASSFRTGFNEQFF.

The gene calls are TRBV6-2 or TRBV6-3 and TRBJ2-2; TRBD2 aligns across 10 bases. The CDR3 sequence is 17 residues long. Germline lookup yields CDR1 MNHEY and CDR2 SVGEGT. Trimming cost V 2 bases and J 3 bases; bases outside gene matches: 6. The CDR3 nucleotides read TGTGCCAGCAGTTACGCTAGCGGGAGTGGGTACACCGGGGAGCTGTTTTTT. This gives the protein CASSYASGSGYTGELFF.

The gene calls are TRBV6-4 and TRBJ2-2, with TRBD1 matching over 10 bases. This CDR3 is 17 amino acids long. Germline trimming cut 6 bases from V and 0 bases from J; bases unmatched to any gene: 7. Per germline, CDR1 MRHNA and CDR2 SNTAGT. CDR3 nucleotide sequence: TGTGCCAGCAGCCGATGGGGGACAGGGGCGAACACCGGGGAGCTGTTTTTT. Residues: CASSRWGTGANTGELFF.

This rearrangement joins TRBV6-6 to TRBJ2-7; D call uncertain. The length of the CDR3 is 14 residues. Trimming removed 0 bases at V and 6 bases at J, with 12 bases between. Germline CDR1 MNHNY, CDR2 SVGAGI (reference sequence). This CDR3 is CASSYSKVSSEQYF. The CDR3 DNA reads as TGTGCCAGCAGTTACTCGAAAGTATCCAGCGAGCAGTACTTC.

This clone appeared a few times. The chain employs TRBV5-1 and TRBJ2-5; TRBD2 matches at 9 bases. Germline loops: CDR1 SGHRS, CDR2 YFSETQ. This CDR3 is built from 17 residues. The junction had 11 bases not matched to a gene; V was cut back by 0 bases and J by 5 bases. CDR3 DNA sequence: TGCGCCAGCAGCTTGGAGGGACTAGCTGGGTCCCAGGAGACCCAGTACTTC. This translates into CASSLEGLAGSQETQYF.

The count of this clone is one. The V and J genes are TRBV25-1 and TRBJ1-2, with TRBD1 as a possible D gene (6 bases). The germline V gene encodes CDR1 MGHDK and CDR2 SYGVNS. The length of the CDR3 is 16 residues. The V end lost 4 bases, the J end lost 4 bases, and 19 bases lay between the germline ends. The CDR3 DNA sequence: TGTGCCAGCAGTGCGTACCGGGACACCCTTTCCTATGGCTACACCTTC. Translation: CASSAYRDTLSYGYTF.

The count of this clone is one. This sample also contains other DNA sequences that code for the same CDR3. CDR3 loop: CSVRQGLYNEQFF. DNA of the CDR3: TGCAGCGTCCGACAGGGGCTTTACAATGAGCAGTTCTTC. The chain combines TRBV29-1 with TRBJ2-1; TRBD1 agrees at 8 bases. CDR1 is SQVTM and CDR2 is ANQGSEA in the germline V gene. The V segment lost 6 bases and the J segment 4 bases; nucleotides outside the gene matches: 5. There are 13 residues in the CDR3.

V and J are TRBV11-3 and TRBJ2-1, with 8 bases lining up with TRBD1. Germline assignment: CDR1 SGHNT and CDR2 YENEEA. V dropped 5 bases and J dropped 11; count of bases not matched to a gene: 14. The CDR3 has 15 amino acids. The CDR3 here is CASSPRTGIPIKQFF. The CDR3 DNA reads TGTGCCAGCAGCCCCCGGACAGGGATCCCAATAAAGCAGTTCTTC.

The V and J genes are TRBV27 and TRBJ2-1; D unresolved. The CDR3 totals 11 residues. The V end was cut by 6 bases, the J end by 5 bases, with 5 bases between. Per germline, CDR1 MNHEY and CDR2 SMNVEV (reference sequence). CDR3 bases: TGTGCCAGCAGCAGGAACAATGAGCAGTTCTTC. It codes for CASSRNNEQFF.

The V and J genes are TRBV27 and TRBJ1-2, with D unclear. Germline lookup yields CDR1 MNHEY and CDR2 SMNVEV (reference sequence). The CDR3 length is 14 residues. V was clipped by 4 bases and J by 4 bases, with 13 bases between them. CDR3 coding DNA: TGTGCCAGCAGTTCGAGCCTTCCTACCTATGGCTACACCTTC. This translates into CASSSSLPTYGYTF.

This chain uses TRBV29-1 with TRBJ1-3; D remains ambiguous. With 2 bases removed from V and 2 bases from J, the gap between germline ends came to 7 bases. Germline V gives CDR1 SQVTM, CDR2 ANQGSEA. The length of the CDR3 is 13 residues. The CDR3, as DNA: TGCAGCGTTGAACGGGGAGCTGGAAACACCATATATTTT. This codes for CSVERGAGNTIYF.

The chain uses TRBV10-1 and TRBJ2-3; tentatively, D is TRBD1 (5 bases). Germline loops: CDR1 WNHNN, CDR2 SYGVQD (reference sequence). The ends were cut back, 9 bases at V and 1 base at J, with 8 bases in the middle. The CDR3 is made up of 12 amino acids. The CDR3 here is CASSTGTDTQYF. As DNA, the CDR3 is TGCGCCAGTTCGACAGGCACAGATACGCAGTATTTT.